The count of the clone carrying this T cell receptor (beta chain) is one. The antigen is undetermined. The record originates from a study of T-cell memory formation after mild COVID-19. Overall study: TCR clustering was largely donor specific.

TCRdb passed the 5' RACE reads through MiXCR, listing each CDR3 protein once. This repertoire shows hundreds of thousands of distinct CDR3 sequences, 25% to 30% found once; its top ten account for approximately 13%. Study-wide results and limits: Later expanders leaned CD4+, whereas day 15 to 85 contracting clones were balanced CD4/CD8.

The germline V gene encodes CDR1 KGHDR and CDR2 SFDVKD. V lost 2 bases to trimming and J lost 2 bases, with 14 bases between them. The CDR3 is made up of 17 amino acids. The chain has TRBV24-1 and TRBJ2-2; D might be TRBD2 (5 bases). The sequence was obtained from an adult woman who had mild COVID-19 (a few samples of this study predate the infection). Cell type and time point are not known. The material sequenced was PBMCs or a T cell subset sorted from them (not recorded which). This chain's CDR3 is CATSDSAEKGNTGELFF. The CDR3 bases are TGTGCCACCAGTGATTCAGCGGAGAAAGGAAACACCGGGGAGCTGTTTTTT.